These 15 T cell receptor beta chains share one sample of origin, sequenced in a study of tumor-infiltrating lymphocytes in primary liver carcinoma. From around 0.5 ug total RNA, TCR beta cDNA was generated with a primer in the constant region. It was through three nested multiplex PCR rounds of slightly modified ARM-PCR that TCR beta libraries arose. Primers for the first two PCR rounds were TRBV1-TRBV30 forward primers and a C-beta reverse primer (around 11 cycles per round). TCRdb independently ran MiXCR on the multiplex PCR reads; one entry per CDR3 protein. The sample records some 95,000 distinct CDR3 sequences, roughly 70% being singletons. Unsorted bulk tissue, about 20-32 mg of it, served as the source for co-extraction of RNA and DNA. Sequenced input: tumor-adjacent normal liver tissue. These receptors were obtained from a man aged 40-55 years with primary liver carcinoma and hepatitis B virus infection.

This clonotype has ten or more counts. This sequence joins TRBV28 and TRBJ2-5; 7 bases line up with TRBD1. The CDR3 covers 14 residues. From germline, CDR1 is MDHEN and CDR2 SYDVKM. Trimming at V came to 5 bases and at J to 3 bases, leaving 6 bases not matched to a gene. The CDR3 reads CASSPGGREETQYF. CDR3 nucleotide sequence: TGTGCCAGCAGTCCAGGGGGTAGGGAAGAGACCCAGTACTTC.

To note about this clonotype: Relative to the germline gene, one junction end is altered; a read error may explain this. The gene calls are TRBV4-1 and TRBJ2-3; D call uncertain. The CDR3 totals 19 residues. Germline V gives CDR1 MGHRA, CDR2 YSYEKL. This chain's CDR3 is CVSNQGITGRSRSTDTQYF. CDR3 DNA: TGCGTCAGCAATCAAGGAATTACCGGCCGGTCGAGGTCCACAGATACGCAGTATTTT.

In this sample, this clonotype turned up a few times. V is TRBV15 and J is TRBJ2-7, with TRBD2 matching over 9 bases. J gave up 2 bases and V 5 bases, and 4 bases lay outside the gene matches. This CDR3 contains 14 residues. Germline CDR1 reads LNHNV; CDR2 reads YYDKDF (reference sequence). The CDR3 sequence: CATSALAGPYEQYF. The CDR3 coding sequence is TGTGCCACCAGCGCACTAGCGGGCCCCTACGAGCAGTACTTC.

This clonotype was seen many times. This rearrangement joins TRBV12-3 or TRBV12-4 to TRBJ2-7; D is unresolved. V lost 2 bases and J lost 4, with 6 bases in between. The CDR3 has 12 amino acids. Here the CDR3 DNA reads TGTGCCAGCAGTTTATATGGTTACGAGCAGTACTTC. Its translation: CASSLYGYEQYF.

On this clonotype itself: A read error may produce the germline difference seen at one junction end. The CDR3, as DNA: TGTGCCACCAGCCACGATCTAGGGAAAGAGACCCAGTACTTC. Translation gives CATSHDLGKETQYF. The chain employs TRBV7-9 and TRBJ2-5; unclear D gene. This CDR3 has 14 residues. Germline V gene data show CDR1 as SEHNR and CDR2 as FQNEAQ (reference sequence).

This clonotype was seen a single time. The chain has TRBV11-2 and TRBJ1-5; D perhaps matches TRBD1 (6 bases). Trimming shortened V by 8 bases and J by 5 bases, and 13 bases separated the two germline ends. Germline CDR1 and CDR2: SGHAT and FQNNGV. This CDR3 is built from 13 residues. CDR3 sequence reads: CASSTGIDQPQHF. CDR3 DNA: TGTGCCAGCTCCACAGGGATCGATCAGCCCCAGCATTTT.

About this clonotype itself: A much larger clone lies a single base off, so this may be a read error. The chain employs TRBV6-6 and TRBJ2-3; unclear D gene. The CDR3 runs to 13 residues. Germline assignment: CDR1 MNHNY and CDR2 SVGAGI (reference sequence). The CDR3 loop reads CAISDGPARVQYF. The CDR3 bases are TGTGCCATCAGTGATGGTCCGGCGAGAGTGCAGTATTTT.

In this sample, this clonotype turned up many times. The rearrangement uses TRBV6-5 and TRBJ1-2, with 8 bases matching TRBD1. From germline, CDR1 is MNHEY and CDR2 SVGAGI. Trimming cost V 5 bases and J 3 bases; bases outside gene matches: 11. This CDR3 spans 16 amino acids. CDR3 in amino acids: CASSQGALGWDYGYTF. The CDR3 region has the DNA TGTGCCAGCAGTCAGGGGGCTCTAGGGTGGGACTATGGCTACACCTTC.

Comments on this clonotype: At one of its ends the junction is not consistent with the germline gene, which may arise from a read error. The rearrangement uses TRBV6-5 and TRBJ2-2, with D perhaps given as TRBD1 or TRBD2 (5 bases each). Germline loops: CDR1 MNHEY, CDR2 SVGAGI. The length of the CDR3 is 14 residues. The CDR3 protein is CASSREQSTGEPFF. For the CDR3, the DNA is TGTGCCAGCAGCAGGGAGCAGAGCACCGGGGAGCCGTTTTTT.

About this clonotype: At one of its ends the junction is not consistent with the germline gene, which may arise from a read error. The rearrangement joins TRBV6-1 to TRBJ2-7, with D unclear. The CDR3 spans 12 residues. Germline CDR1 and CDR2: MNHNS and SASEGT. CDR3 loop: CASSEVSYEPYF. The CDR3 region has the DNA TGTGCCAGCAGTGAAGTGTCCTACGAGCCGTACTTC.

Details on this clonotype: Just one base apart from a much larger clone, this may be a read error. This chain uses TRBV12-3 or TRBV12-4 with TRBJ2-3; 9 nucleotides agree with TRBD2. The CDR3 extends over 19 amino acids. The CDR3: CASSQDGYSSGRSPETQYF. Here the CDR3 DNA reads TGTGCCAGCAGTCAGGACGGATACTCCAGCGGGAGGTCCCCAGAAACGCAGTATTTT.

The chain combines TRBV5-1 with TRBJ2-1, with D tentatively TRBD2 (5 bases). CDR1 SGHRS and CDR2 YFSETQ come from the germline V gene. This CDR3 is built from 15 residues. V was shortened by 1 base and J by 6 bases, with 14 bases between the two germline ends. This CDR3 is CASSLSPTTSNEQFF. The DNA for the CDR3 is TGCGCCAGCAGCTTGTCACCAACTACTAGCAATGAGCAGTTCTTC. Full variable domain (outside the CDR3, taken from reference TRBV5-1 and TRBJ2-1): KAGVTQTPRYLIKTRGQQVTLSCSPISGHRSVSWYQQTPGQGLQFLFEYFSETQRNKGNFPGRFSGRQFSNSRSEMNVSTLELGDSALYLCASSLSPTTSNEQFFGPGTRLTVL.

To note about this clonotype: This may come from a read error, since a much larger clone is one base off. The chain employs TRBV7-8 and TRBJ2-3; D might be TRBD1 (6 bases). The V and J ends lost 8 bases and 0 bases respectively, with 12 bases between them. CDR1 SGHVS and CDR2 FQNEAQ come from the germline V gene. The CDR3 covers 14 residues. The CDR3 here is CASGPDSSTDTQYF. The CDR3 DNA reads TGTGCCAGCGGCCCGGACAGCAGCACAGATACGCAGTATTTT.

V is TRBV11-3 and J is TRBJ2-1; the D gene is possibly TRBD2 (5 bases). The CDR3 extends over 16 amino acids. Germline CDR1 is SGHNT and CDR2 is YENEEA. Trimming left V 2 bases short and J 4 bases short, with 15 bases between. The CDR3 loop is CASSLWGARGYNEQFF. The CDR3, as DNA: TGTGCCAGCAGCTTATGGGGTGCTAGAGGGTACAATGAGCAGTTCTTC.

A word on this clonotype: This could be a read error, since a much larger clone is one nucleotide away. This chain connects TRBV28 to TRBJ2-7; 7 nucleotides align to TRBD1. Germline V gene sequence: CDR1 MDHEN, CDR2 SYDVKM. The CDR3 is made up of 15 amino acids. The CDR3 spells CASSQATGLRGEQHF. The CDR3 DNA sequence: TGTGCCAGCAGCCAGGCGACAGGGTTGAGGGGCGAGCAGCACTTC.